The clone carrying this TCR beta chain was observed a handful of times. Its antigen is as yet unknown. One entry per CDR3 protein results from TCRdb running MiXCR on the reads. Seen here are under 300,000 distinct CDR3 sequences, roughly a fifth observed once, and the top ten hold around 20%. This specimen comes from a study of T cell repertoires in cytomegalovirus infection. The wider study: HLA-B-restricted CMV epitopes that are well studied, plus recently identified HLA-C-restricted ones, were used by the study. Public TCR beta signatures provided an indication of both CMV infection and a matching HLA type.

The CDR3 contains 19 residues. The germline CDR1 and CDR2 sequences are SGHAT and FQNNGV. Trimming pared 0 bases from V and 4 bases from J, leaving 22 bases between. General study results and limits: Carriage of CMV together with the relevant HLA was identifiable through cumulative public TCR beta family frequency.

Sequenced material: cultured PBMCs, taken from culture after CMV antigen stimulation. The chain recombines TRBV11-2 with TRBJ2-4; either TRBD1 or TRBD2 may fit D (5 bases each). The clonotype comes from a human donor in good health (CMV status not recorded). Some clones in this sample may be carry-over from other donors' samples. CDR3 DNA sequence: TGTGCCAGCAGCTTAGAGGGGGTAGGACTCCTCACGGTGAAAAACATTCAGTACTTC. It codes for CASSLEGVGLLTVKNIQYF.